This TCR beta chain was captured by sequencing in a study of T-cell memory formation after mild COVID-19. Study overall: TCR clusters were mostly confined to one donor each.

Study-level results: Researchers found some responding clones in pre-infection memory, a sign that cross-reactive memory joined. Later expanders leaned CD4+, whereas day 15 to 85 contracting clones were balanced CD4/CD8.

TCR alpha and TCR beta cDNA libraries with sample barcodes and UMIs came from 5'RACE using constant-segment primers. One entry per CDR3 protein, called by TCRdb with MiXCR from the 5' RACE reads. The sample contains 190,000 or so distinct CDR3 sequences, about a fifth of which appear only once. From germline, CDR1 is DFQATT and CDR2 SNEGSKA (reference sequence). The CDR3 is 15 amino acids. Between the trimmed V and J ends, which lost 5 bases and 0 bases, there was a span of 17 bases. As concerns this clonotype: Its antigen is unknown.

This chain uses TRBV20-1 with TRBJ2-7, with D maybe TRBD1 (7 bases). The TCR originated in an adult woman who had mild COVID-19 (a few samples of this study predate the infection). Cell type and time point are not known. Sequencing was carried out using PBMCs or a T cell subset sorted from them (not recorded which). CDR3 coding DNA: TGCAGTGCTGGGGGGCACGGACAGGACTCCTACGAGCAGTACTTC. The encoded protein is CSAGGHGQDSYEQYF.